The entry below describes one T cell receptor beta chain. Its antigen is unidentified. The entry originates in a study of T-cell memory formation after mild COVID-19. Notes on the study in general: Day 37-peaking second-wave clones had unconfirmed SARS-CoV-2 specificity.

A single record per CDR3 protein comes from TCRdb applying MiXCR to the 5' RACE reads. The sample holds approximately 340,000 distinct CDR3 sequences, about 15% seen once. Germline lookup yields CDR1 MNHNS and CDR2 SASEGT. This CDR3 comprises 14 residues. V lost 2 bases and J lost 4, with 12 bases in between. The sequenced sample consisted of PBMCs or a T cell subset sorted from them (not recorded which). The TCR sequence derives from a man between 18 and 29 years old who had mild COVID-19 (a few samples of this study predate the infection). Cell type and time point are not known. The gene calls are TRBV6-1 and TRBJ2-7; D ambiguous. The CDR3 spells CASSELQVEYEQYF. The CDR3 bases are TGTGCCAGCAGTGAACTGCAGGTAGAATACGAGCAGTACTTC.